These T cell receptor beta chains were read from a single sample in a study of shared clonotypes between healthy human individuals. Here immunoSEQ multiplex PCR was the method, and the copy in TCRdb shows in-frame clones only, minus some. The table has just over 2,000,000 clones, 95% seen once. The specimen sequenced was naive CD4+ T cells sorted from blood. These receptors all come from a man younger than 35 in good health. Both conserved end residues are part of each CDR3. Fields, in order: CDR3 length, V gene, J gene, D gene, clone size, CDR3 DNA, CDR3 protein. D genes are given only for firm matches. The listing skips clone size in some rows; elsewhere it reads once, few, many or a size class.

len: 15
v_gene: TRBV28
j_gene: TRBJ2-7
d_gene: TRBD1
abundance: .
CDR3nt: TGTGCCAGCAGTCTAGGGACAGGGAGATTTCGCGAGCAGTACTTC
CDR3aa: CASSLGTGRFREQYF

len: 14
v_gene: TRBV5-1
j_gene: TRBJ2-5
d_gene: TRBD1
abundance: once
CDR3nt: TGCGCCAGCAGCCCGGACAGGGGCGGAGAGACCCAGTACTTC
CDR3aa: CASSPDRGGETQYF

len: 14
v_gene: TRBV7-2
j_gene: TRBJ2-7
d_gene: TRBD2
abundance: .
CDR3nt: TGTGCCAGCAGCTTGCCGGGACTAGCGGTCGAGCAGTACTTC
CDR3aa: CASSLPGLAVEQYF

len: 17
v_gene: TRBV4-2
j_gene: TRBJ2-2
d_gene: TRBD2
abundance: .
CDR3nt: TGTGCCAGCAGCCCTCTAGGACTAGCGGGGAACACCGGGGAGCTGTTTTTT
CDR3aa: CASSPLGLAGNTGELFF

len: 15
v_gene: TRBV11-2
j_gene: TRBJ2-1
d_gene: .
abundance: .
CDR3nt: TGTGCCAGCAGCTTAGTAAGCCAGGGAGGGGGTGAGCAGTTCTTC
CDR3aa: CASSLVSQGGGEQFF

len: 15
v_gene: TRBV6-6
j_gene: TRBJ1-2
d_gene: .
abundance: .
CDR3nt: TGTGCCAGCAGTGACGACCCGCCTAAAGACTATGGCTACACCTTC
CDR3aa: CASSDDPPKDYGYTF

len: 15
v_gene: TRBV2
j_gene: TRBJ2-1
d_gene: .
abundance: .
CDR3nt: TGTGCCAGCACCCGGGACGCCATCTCCTACAATGAGCAGTTCTTC
CDR3aa: CASTRDAISYNEQFF

len: 14
v_gene: TRBV29-1
j_gene: TRBJ2-3
d_gene: .
abundance: .
CDR3nt: TGCAGCGTTGAGTCCAGGACTAGCACAGATACGCAGTATTTT
CDR3aa: CSVESRTSTDTQYF

len: 13
v_gene: TRBV30
j_gene: TRBJ2-5
d_gene: .
abundance: .
CDR3nt: TGTGCCTGGAGTATCGGTCTGGAGGAGACCCAGTACTTC
CDR3aa: CAWSIGLEETQYF

len: 20
v_gene: TRBV15
j_gene: TRBJ1-3
d_gene: TRBD1
abundance: .
CDR3nt: TGTGCCACCAGCAGATCCGGGACAGGGGGTCATTCGTCTCTGGGAAACACCATATATTTT
CDR3aa: CATSRSGTGGHSSLGNTIYF

len: 16
v_gene: TRBV28
j_gene: TRBJ1-1
d_gene: TRBD1
abundance: few
CDR3nt: TGTGCCAGCAGTTTCAGGGGGCAAGACCATAGACTTGAAGCTTTCTTT
CDR3aa: CASSFRGQDHRLEAFF

len: 15
v_gene: TRBV5-5
j_gene: TRBJ1-3
d_gene: TRBD1
abundance: .
CDR3nt: TGTGCCAGCAGCAGAGACAGGGGAACTGGAAACACCATATATTTT
CDR3aa: CASSRDRGTGNTIYF

len: 12
v_gene: TRBV7-9
j_gene: TRBJ2-3
d_gene: .
abundance: .
CDR3nt: TGTGCCAGCAGCCCGCAGTCAGATACGCAGTATTTT
CDR3aa: CASSPQSDTQYF

len: 14
v_gene: TRBV18
j_gene: TRBJ2-7
d_gene: TRBD2
abundance: .
CDR3nt: TGTGCCAGCTCAATCACTAGCGGGAGCTACGAGCAGTACTTC
CDR3aa: CASSITSGSYEQYF

len: 14
v_gene: TRBV15
j_gene: TRBJ2-7
d_gene: .
abundance: .
CDR3nt: TGTGCCACCAGCGGCGGACTGGTAACCTACGAGCAGTACTTC
CDR3aa: CATSGGLVTYEQYF